The clone carrying this T cell receptor (beta chain) was counted ten times or more. The CDR3 is 16 residues long. V gave up 6 bases and J gave up 3 bases, with 18 bases separating them. CDR1 and CDR2 (germline): LGHDT, YNNKEL (reference sequence). This entry comes from a study of blood T cell repertoires in COVID-19. Original processing methods: It was from reference gene primer amplification that nucleated cell counts were estimated. Assay: immunoSEQ multiplex PCR; the TCRdb copy retains only in-frame clones and omits some. From that table come the V and J calls and clone size; the DNA was used to work out D and trimming. The profile covers about 370,000 clones, with more than 70% appearing a single time and about 10% taken by the ten largest.

J is TRBJ1-3 and V is TRBV3-1 (or the pseudogene TRBV3-2); D possibly corresponds to TRBD1 (6 bases). The sequence derives from a woman aged 25 to 45 with COVID-19, enrolled during active disease. The sample comprised peripheral blood. The CDR3 loop reads CASSHGGGPSGNTIYF. The CDR3 region has the DNA TGTGCCAGCAGTCACGGCGGGGGGCCGAGTGGAAACACCATATATTTT.